The clone carrying this TCR beta chain was observed many times. Its antigen is still unknown. Individual cDNA molecules each received unique molecular identifiers attached to them. From the 5' RACE reads, TCRdb called clonotypes with MiXCR, one entry per CDR3 protein. Of more than 20,000 distinct CDR3 sequences listed, about 4% are singletons. V was shortened by 5 bases and J by 5 bases, with 16 bases between the two germline ends. The CDR3 loop spans 15 amino acids. The germline V gene encodes CDR1 SEHNR and CDR2 FQNEAQ (reference sequence). This specimen comes from a study of early T cells in non-severe SARS-CoV-2 infection. Turning to the study itself: Unsorted whole-blood RNA was sequenced in bulk, leaving chains unpaired.

General study findings and limits: VDJdb matches were skewed toward anti-spike CD8 T cell responses.

This sequence originates from an adult who was a healthcare worker with PCR-confirmed SARS-CoV-2 infection or an uninfected control (not recorded which). Sequenced sample: whole blood. The V gene is TRBV7-9, the J gene TRBJ2-1; possibly TRBD2 for D (6 bases). CDR3 amino acids: CASSRRDSADNEQFF. The CDR3 DNA sequence: TGTGCCAGCAGCCGAAGGGACTCCGCTGACAATGAGCAGTTCTTC.